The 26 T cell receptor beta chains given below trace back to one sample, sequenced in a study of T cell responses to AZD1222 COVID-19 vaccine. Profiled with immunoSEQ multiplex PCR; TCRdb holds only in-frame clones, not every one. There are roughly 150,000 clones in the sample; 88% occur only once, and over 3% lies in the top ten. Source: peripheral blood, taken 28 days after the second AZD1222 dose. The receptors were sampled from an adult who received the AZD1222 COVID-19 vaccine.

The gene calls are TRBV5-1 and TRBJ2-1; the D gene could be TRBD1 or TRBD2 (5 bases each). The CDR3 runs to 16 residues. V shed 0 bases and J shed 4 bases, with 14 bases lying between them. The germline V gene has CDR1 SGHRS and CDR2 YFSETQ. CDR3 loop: CASSLVGDRRYNEQFF. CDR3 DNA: TGCGCCAGCAGCTTGGTGGGGGATCGGCGATACAATGAGCAGTTCTTC.

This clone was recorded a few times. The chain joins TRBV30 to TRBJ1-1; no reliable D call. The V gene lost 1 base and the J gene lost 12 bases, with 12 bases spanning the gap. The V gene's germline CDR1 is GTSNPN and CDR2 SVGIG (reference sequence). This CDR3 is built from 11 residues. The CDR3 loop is CAWSAAGITFF. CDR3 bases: TGTGCCTGGAGTGCGGCGGGGATAACTTTCTTT. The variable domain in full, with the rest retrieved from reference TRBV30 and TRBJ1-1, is SQTIHQWPATLVQPVGSPLSLECTVEGTSNPNLYWYRQAAGRGLQLLFYSVGIGQISSEVPQNLSASRPQDRQFILSSKKLLLSDSGFYLCAWSAAGITFFGQGTRLTVV.

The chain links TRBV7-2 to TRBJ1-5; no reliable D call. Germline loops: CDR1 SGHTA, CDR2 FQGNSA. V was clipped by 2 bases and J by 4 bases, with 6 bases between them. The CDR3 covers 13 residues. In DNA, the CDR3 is TGTGCCAGCAGCTTATGGGCAAATCAGCCCCAGCATTTT. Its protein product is CASSLWANQPQHF.

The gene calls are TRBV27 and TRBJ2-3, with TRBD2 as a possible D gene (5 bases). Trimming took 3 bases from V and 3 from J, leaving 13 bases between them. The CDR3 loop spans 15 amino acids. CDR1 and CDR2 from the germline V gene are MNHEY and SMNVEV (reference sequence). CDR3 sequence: CASSFRGAGTDTQYF. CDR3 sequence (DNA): TGTGCCAGCAGTTTTCGGGGTGCCGGAACAGATACGCAGTATTTT.

CDR3 coding DNA: TGTGCCAGCAGCCCTGGACAGGGCGGGTATCAGCCCCAGCATTTT. It yields the protein CASSPGQGGYQPQHF. The chain links TRBV2 to TRBJ1-5; 8 bases line up with TRBD1. Trimming took 6 bases from V and 5 from J; bases not matched to a gene: 9. The germline CDR1 and CDR2 sequences are SNHLY and FYNNEI. CDR3 length: 15 amino acids.

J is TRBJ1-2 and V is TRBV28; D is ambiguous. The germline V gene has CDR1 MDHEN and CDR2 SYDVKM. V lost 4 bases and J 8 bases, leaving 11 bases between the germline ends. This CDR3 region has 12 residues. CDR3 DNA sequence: TGTGCCAGCAGTTACCACCCCTCCGGCTACACCTTC. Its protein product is CASSYHPSGYTF.

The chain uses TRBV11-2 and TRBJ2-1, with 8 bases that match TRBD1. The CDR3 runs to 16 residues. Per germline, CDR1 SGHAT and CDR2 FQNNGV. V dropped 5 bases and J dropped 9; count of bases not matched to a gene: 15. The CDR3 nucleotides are TGTGCCAGCAGCGCCTTGGGCGGGACAGGTCTGGGTGAGCAGTTCTTC. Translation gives CASSALGGTGLGEQFF. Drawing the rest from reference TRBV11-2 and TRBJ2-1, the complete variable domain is EAGVAQSPRYKIIEKRQSVAFWCNPISGHATLYWYQQILGQGPKLLIQFQNNGVVDDSQLPKDRFSAERLKGVDSTLKIQPAKLEDSAVYLCASSALGGTGLGEQFFGPGTRLTVL.

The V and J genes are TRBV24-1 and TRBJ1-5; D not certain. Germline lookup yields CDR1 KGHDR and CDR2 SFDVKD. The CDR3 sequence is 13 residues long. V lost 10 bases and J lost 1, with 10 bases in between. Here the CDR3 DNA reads TGTGCCACAAGACCTGGAAGCAATCAGCCCCAGCATTTT. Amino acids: CATRPGSNQPQHF.

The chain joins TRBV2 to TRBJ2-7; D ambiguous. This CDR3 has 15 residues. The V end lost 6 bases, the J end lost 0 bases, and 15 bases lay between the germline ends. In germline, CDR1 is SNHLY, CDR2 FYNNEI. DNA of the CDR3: TGTGCCAGCAGAACGAGGCTCTCGGGCTCCTACGAGCAGTACTTC. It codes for CASRTRLSGSYEQYF.

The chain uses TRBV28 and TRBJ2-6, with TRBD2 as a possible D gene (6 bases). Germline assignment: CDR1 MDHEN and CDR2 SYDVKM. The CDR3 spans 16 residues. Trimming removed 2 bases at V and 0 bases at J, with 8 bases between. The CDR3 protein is CASSLIGSSGANVLTF. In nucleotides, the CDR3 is TGTGCCAGCAGTTTAATCGGGAGCTCTGGGGCCAACGTCCTGACTTTC.

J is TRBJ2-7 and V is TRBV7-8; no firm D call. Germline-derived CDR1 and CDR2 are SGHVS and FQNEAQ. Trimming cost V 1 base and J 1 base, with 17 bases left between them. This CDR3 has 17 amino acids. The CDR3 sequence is CASSLGLPGSKSYEQYF. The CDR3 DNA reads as TGTGCCAGCAGCTTAGGGCTACCGGGTTCGAAATCCTACGAGCAGTACTTC. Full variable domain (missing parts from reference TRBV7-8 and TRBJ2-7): GAGVSQSPRYKVAKRGQDVALRCDPISGHVSLFWYQQALGQGPEFLTYFQNEAQLDKSGLPSDRFFAERPEGSVSTLKIQRTQQEDSAVYLCASSLGLPGSKSYEQYFGPGTRLTVT.

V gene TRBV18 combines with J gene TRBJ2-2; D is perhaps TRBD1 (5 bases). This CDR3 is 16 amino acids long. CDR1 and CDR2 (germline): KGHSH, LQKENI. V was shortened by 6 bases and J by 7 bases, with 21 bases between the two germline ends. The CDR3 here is CASSVNFVRAGGELFF. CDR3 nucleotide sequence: TGTGCCAGCTCGGTCAATTTTGTCAGGGCTGGCGGGGAGCTGTTTTTT. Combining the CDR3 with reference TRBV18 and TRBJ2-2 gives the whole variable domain NAGVMQNPRHLVRRRGQEARLRCSPMKGHSHVYWYRQLPEEGLKFMVYLQKENIIDESGMPKERFSAEFPKEGPSILRIQQVVRGDSAAYFCASSVNFVRAGGELFFGEGSRLTVL.

The CDR3 DNA reads TGTGCCAGCAGCCAGGAGGTATTTGCCTACGAGCAGTACTTC. Translation gives CASSQEVFAYEQYF. The chain joins TRBV14 to TRBJ2-7, with D possibly TRBD2 on 5 matching bases. V lost 3 bases and J 2 bases, leaving 11 bases between the germline ends. Germline CDR1 SGHDN, CDR2 FVKESK. This CDR3 has 14 residues.

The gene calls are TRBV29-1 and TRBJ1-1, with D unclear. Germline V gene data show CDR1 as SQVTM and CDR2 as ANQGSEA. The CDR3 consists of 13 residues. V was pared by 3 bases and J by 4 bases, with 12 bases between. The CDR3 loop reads CSVDRQASTEAFF. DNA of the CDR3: TGCAGCGTTGACAGGCAGGCGAGCACTGAAGCTTTCTTT.

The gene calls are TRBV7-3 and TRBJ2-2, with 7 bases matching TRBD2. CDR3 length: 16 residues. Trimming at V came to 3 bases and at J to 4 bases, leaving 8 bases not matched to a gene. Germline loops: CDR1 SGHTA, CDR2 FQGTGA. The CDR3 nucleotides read TGTGCCAGCAGCTTGCGGGCTGGCGGGGGCACCGGGGAGCTGTTTTTT. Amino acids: CASSLRAGGGTGELFF.

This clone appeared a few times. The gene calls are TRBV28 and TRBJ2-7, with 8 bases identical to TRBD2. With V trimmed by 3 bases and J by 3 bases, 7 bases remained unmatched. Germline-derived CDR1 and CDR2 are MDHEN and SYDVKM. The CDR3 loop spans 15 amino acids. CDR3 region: CASSFPSGGYYEQYF. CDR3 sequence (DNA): TGTGCCAGCAGTTTCCCTTCGGGGGGGTACTACGAGCAGTACTTC.

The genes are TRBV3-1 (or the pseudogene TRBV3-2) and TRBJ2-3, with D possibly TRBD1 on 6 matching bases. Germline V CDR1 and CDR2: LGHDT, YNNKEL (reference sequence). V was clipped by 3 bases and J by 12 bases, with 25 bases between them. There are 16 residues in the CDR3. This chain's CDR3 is CASSQAAGQGFVSQYF. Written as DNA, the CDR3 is TGTGCCAGCAGCCAGGCAGCTGGTCAGGGGTTCGTTTCCCAGTATTTT.

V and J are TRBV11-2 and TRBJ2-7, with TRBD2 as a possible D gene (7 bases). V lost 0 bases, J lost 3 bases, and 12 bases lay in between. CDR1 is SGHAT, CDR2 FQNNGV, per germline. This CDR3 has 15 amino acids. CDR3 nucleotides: TGTGCCAGCAGCTTAGAACGGGGGGCCTACTACGAGCAGTACTTC. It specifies CASSLERGAYYEQYF. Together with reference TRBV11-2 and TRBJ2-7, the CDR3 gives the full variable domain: EAGVAQSPRYKIIEKRQSVAFWCNPISGHATLYWYQQILGQGPKLLIQFQNNGVVDDSQLPKDRFSAERLKGVDSTLKIQPAKLEDSAVYLCASSLERGAYYEQYFGPGTRLTVT.

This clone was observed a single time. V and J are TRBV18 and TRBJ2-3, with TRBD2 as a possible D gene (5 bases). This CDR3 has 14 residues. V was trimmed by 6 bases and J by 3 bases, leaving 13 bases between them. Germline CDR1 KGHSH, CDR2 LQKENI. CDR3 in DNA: TGTGCCAGCTCGCCCGGGGATGGGACAGATACGCAGTATTTT. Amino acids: CASSPGDGTDTQYF.

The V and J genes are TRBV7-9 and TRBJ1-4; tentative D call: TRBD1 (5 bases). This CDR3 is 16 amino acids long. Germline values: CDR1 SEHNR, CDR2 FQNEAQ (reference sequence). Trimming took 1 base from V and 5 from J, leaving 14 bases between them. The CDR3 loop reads CASSLGLAGSNEKLFF. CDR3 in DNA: TGTGCCAGCAGCTTAGGGCTAGCAGGGTCAAATGAAAAACTGTTTTTT.

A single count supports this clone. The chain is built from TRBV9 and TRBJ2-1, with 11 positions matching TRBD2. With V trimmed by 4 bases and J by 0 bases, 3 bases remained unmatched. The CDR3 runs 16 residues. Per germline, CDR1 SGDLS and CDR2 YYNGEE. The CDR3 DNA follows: TGTGCCAGCAGCTCGGGACTAGCGGTCTCCTACAATGAGCAGTTCTTC. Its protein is CASSSGLAVSYNEQFF.

The CDR3 DNA sequence: TGTGCCAGCAGTTTATCCATCAATGAGCAGTTCTTC. This gives the protein CASSLSINEQFF. The chain links TRBV28 to TRBJ2-1; D remains unclear. Germline CDR1 reads MDHEN; CDR2 reads SYDVKM. The ends were cut back, 1 base at V and 6 bases at J, with 4 bases in the middle. The length of the CDR3 is 12 residues.

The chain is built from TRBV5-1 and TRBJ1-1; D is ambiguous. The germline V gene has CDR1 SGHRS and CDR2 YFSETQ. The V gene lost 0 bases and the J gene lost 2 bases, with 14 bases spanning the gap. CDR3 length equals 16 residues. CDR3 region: CASSLVWQDGNTEAFF. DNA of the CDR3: TGCGCCAGCAGCTTGGTATGGCAAGACGGTAACACTGAAGCTTTCTTT.

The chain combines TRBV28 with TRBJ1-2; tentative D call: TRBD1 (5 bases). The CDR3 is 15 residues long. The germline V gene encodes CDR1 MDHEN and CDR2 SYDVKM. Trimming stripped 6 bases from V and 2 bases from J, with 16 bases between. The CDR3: CASRSAGGVNYGYTF. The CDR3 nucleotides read TGTGCCAGCAGGAGTGCGGGGGGAGTCAACTATGGCTACACCTTC.

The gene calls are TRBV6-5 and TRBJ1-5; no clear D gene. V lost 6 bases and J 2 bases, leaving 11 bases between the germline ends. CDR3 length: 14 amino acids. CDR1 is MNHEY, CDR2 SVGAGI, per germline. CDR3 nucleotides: TGTGCCAGCAGGTTGGAGGTTGGCAATCAGCCCCAGCATTTT. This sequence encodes CASRLEVGNQPQHF.

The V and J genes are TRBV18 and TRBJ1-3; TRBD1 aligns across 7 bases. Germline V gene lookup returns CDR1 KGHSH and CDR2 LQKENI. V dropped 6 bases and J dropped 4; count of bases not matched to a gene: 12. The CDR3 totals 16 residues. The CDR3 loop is CASSGGARGRGNTIYF. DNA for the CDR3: TGTGCCAGCTCCGGCGGAGCGAGGGGGCGAGGAAACACCATATATTTT.